The 27 T cell receptor beta chains reported below all come from one sample, sequenced in a study of patients and donors after allogeneic stem cell transplantation. MiXCR, applied by TCRdb to the RT-PCR reads, yields one record per CDR3 protein. This repertoire shows more than 150,000 distinct CDR3 sequences, 24% found once; its top ten account for around 26%. The specimen was blood, either unsorted or a sorted T cell fraction (not recorded which). The receptor source for this set is a human donor who was either an allogeneic HSCT recipient or a stem cell or donor lymphocyte infusion donor (not recorded which). It is not recorded whose cells these are; they may come from a transplant donor.

The sample holds a few counts of this clonotype. V and J are TRBV6-5 and TRBJ2-3; tentatively, D is TRBD2 (5 bases). This CDR3 has 16 residues. Deletions cut 0 bases from V and 1 base from J, with 11 bases between. The germline gives CDR1 MNHEY, CDR2 SVGAGI. The CDR3 loop reads CASSYSGSGGTDTQYF. DNA for the CDR3: TGTGCCAGCAGTTACTCGGGCAGCGGCGGCACAGATACGCAGTATTTT.

V gene TRBV20-1 combines with J gene TRBJ2-7, with 12 nucleotides matching TRBD2. Germline CDR1 reads DFQATT; CDR2 reads SNEGSKA (reference sequence). V was pared by 3 bases and J by 4 bases, with 10 bases of the junction left unmatched. The CDR3 consists of 16 residues. The CDR3 region is CSASPPLAGGPYEQYF. In DNA form, the CDR3 reads TGCAGTGCTAGCCCCCCACTAGCGGGGGGCCCATACGAGCAGTACTTC.

The chain couples TRBV5-1 to TRBJ2-3; 8 positions match TRBD2. Germline V CDR1 and CDR2: SGHRS, YFSETQ. V was clipped by 0 bases and J by 4 bases; unmatched bases: 13. The CDR3 spans 18 residues. The CDR3 here is CASSLVRIISGSADTQYF. CDR3 bases: TGCGCCAGCAGCTTGGTGCGGATAATAAGCGGGAGCGCAGATACGCAGTATTTT.

The chain links TRBV27 to TRBJ1-2; 12 bases line up with TRBD1. The CDR3 loop spans 15 amino acids. Germline trimming cut 6 bases from V and 4 bases from J; bases unmatched to any gene: 6. Per the germline V gene, CDR1 is MNHEY and CDR2 is SMNVEV (reference sequence). CDR3 nucleotide sequence: TGTGCCAGCAGGGGACAGGGGGCGATGGCCTATGGCTACACCTTC. Translated, it gives CASRGQGAMAYGYTF.

This chain joins TRBV12-3 or TRBV12-4 and TRBJ2-7; the D is unclear. V lost 0 bases, J lost 3 bases, and 6 bases lay in between. This CDR3 has 13 amino acids. The CDR3 bases are TGTGCCAGCAGTTTAGCGCGCAACTACGAGCAGTACTTC. Translated, it gives CASSLARNYEQYF.

J is TRBJ2-3 and V is TRBV12-3 or TRBV12-4; D is possibly TRBD2 (7 bases). CDR3 length equals 16 residues. V was clipped by 1 base and J by 0 bases, with 11 bases between them. The CDR3, as DNA: TGTGCCAGCAGTTTAGGAGCGGGGACAAGCACAGATACGCAGTATTTT. It codes for CASSLGAGTSTDTQYF.

This clonotype showed up just a few times. The V gene is TRBV20-1, the J gene TRBJ1-3; perhaps TRBD1 as D (6 bases). The germline V gene has CDR1 DFQATT and CDR2 SNEGSKA (reference sequence). Trimming removed 6 bases from V and 4 bases from J, with 16 bases in between. This CDR3 is 14 amino acids long. The CDR3 protein is CSANLGGPGNTIYF. CDR3 sequence (DNA): TGCAGTGCGAACCTAGGGGGGCCGGGAAACACCATATATTTT.

The V call is TRBV10-3, the J call TRBJ2-2, with 10 bases identical to TRBD1. The CDR3 consists of 20 residues. In germline, CDR1 is ENHRY, CDR2 SYGVKD. V shed 0 bases and J 5 bases; nucleotides not matched to a gene: 15. CDR3 amino acids: CAISESSLLNDRGLTGELFF. The DNA of the CDR3 is TGTGCCATCAGTGAGTCGTCCCTGCTCAACGACAGGGGGCTAACCGGGGAGCTGTTTTTT.

This clonotype was observed a handful of times. This sequence joins TRBV4-1 and TRBJ2-1; the D is unclear. Trimming removed 5 bases from V and 1 base from J, with 12 bases in between. Germline-derived CDR1 and CDR2 are MGHRA and YSYEKL. The CDR3 extends over 15 amino acids. This CDR3 reads CASSETSNSYNEQFF. The CDR3 DNA sequence: TGCGCCAGCAGCGAAACTTCGAATTCCTACAATGAGCAGTTCTTC.

The sample holds a few counts of this clonotype. The chain is built from TRBV10-3 and TRBJ2-1; 8 bases are a match to TRBD1. Germline CDR1 reads ENHRY; CDR2 reads SYGVKD. The J segment lost 8 bases and the V segment lost 6 bases, leaving 6 bases of the junction unmatched. This CDR3 region has 13 residues. The CDR3 nucleotides are TGTGCCATCAGGCAGGGGGCTAACGATGAGCAGTTCTTC. It codes for CAIRQGANDEQFF.

The CDR3 reads CAISEAPLAGVDNEQFF. The CDR3 bases are TGTGCCATCAGTGAGGCCCCTCTAGCGGGTGTGGACAATGAGCAGTTCTTC. The genes are TRBV10-3 and TRBJ2-1, with 8 bases identical to TRBD2. Germline loops: CDR1 ENHRY, CDR2 SYGVKD. V was pared by 2 bases and J by 5 bases, with 11 bases of the junction left unmatched. The CDR3 spans 17 residues.

This clonotype was counted between two and nine times. The chain couples TRBV10-3 to TRBJ1-2, with D unresolved. V lost 6 bases, J lost 7 bases, and 15 bases lay in between. Germline CDR1 is ENHRY and CDR2 is SYGVKD. The CDR3 consists of 13 residues. Written as DNA, the CDR3 is TGTGCCATCAGCCTTGAAACATTGGGTGGCTACACCTTC. Translated: CAISLETLGGYTF.

This clonotype was recorded a few times. This chain links TRBV3-1 with TRBJ1-4; no reliable D call. With 0 bases removed from V and 8 bases from J, the gap between germline ends came to 16 bases. Germline V gene lookup returns CDR1 LGHDT and CDR2 YNNKEL (reference sequence). The CDR3 extends over 16 amino acids. CDR3 residues: CASSQDVLTSGEKLFF. The CDR3 coding sequence is TGTGCCAGCAGCCAAGATGTTTTGACCTCTGGAGAAAAACTGTTTTTT. Filled out from reference TRBV3-1 and TRBJ1-4, the complete variable domain reads DTAVSQTPKYLVTQMGNDKSIKCEQNLGHDTMYWYKQDSKKFLKIMFSYNNKELIINETVPNRFSPKSPDKAHLNLHINSLELGDSAVYFCASSQDVLTSGEKLFFGSGTQLSVL.

V and J are TRBV12-3 or TRBV12-4 and TRBJ1-2; a weak D match, TRBD1 (5 bases). There are 16 residues in the CDR3. The V and J ends lost 3 bases and 1 base respectively, with 15 bases between them. CDR3 bases: TGTGCCAGCAGTTTTTCCGGGACCCTGCGTAACTATGGCTACACCTTC. Translated: CASSFSGTLRNYGYTF.

This clonotype was seen only a few times. The CDR3 DNA reads as TGTGCCAGCAGCCCGTGGGAAAGCCCCGAAAAACTGTTTTTT. Translating gives CASSPWESPEKLFF. This chain connects TRBV7-9 to TRBJ1-4; D remains ambiguous. The CDR3 is 14 amino acids. V was shortened by 5 bases and J by 8 bases, with 15 bases between the two germline ends. Germline assignment: CDR1 SEHNR and CDR2 FQNEAQ (reference sequence).

This clonotype was seen more than once but under ten times. This chain connects TRBV4-3 to TRBJ2-1; D may match TRBD1 or TRBD2 (5 bases each). CDR1 and CDR2 from the germline V gene are LGHNA and YSLEER. The CDR3 runs to 14 residues. Deletions cut 4 bases from V and 6 bases from J, with 13 bases between. The CDR3 sequence: CASSPRGGFNEQFF. In nucleotides, the CDR3 is TGCGCCAGCAGCCCGAGGGGTGGTTTCAATGAGCAGTTCTTC.

This clonotype was detected ten times or more. The J gene is TRBJ1-5, the V gene TRBV19; the D gene is possibly TRBD1 (5 bases). Trimming took off 4 bases at V and 1 base at J, with 14 bases between the two ends. This CDR3 spans 16 amino acids. The germline V gene encodes CDR1 LNHDA and CDR2 SQIVND (reference sequence). As DNA, the CDR3 is TGTGCCAGTAGTAAGGACCGGGGGAGAAGCAATCAGCCCCAGCATTTT. It is translated as CASSKDRGRSNQPQHF.

The rearrangement joins TRBV18 to TRBJ2-7; TRBD1 aligns across 10 bases. The CDR3 runs to 14 residues. Germline values: CDR1 KGHSH, CDR2 LQKENI. V shed 2 bases, J shed 4 bases, and the junction held 2 bases outside the gene matches. For the CDR3, the DNA is TGTGCCAGCTCACCAGGGACAGGGGAGTACGAGCAGTACTTC. Translating it yields CASSPGTGEYEQYF.

This sequence joins TRBV24-1 and TRBJ2-1; TRBD2 matches at 7 bases. Germline CDR1 is KGHDR and CDR2 is SFDVKD. CDR3 length equals 16 residues. The ends lost 3 bases at V and 2 bases at J; junction bases unmatched: 6. CDR3 sequence reads: CATSDPTSRTYNEQFF. CDR3 DNA: TGTGCCACCAGTGATCCGACTAGCCGGACCTACAATGAGCAGTTCTTC.

J is TRBJ2-5 and V is TRBV7-2, with 7 bases aligning to TRBD1. The V gene end was trimmed by 3 bases and the J gene end by 1 base; junction bases not matched to a gene: 5. The CDR3 is 15 amino acids. Germline loops: CDR1 SGHTA, CDR2 FQGNSA. CDR3 nucleotide sequence: TGTGCCAGCAGCTTTCAGGGGGTGCCCCAAGAGACCCAGTACTTC. It specifies CASSFQGVPQETQYF.

J is TRBJ1-1 and V is TRBV29-1; no reliable D call. V was shortened by 4 bases and J by 5 bases, with 8 bases between the two germline ends. The CDR3 covers 11 residues. Germline V gene sequence: CDR1 SQVTM, CDR2 ANQGSEA. CDR3 residues: CSVGTKTEAFF. CDR3 sequence (DNA): TGCAGCGTTGGCACAAAGACTGAAGCTTTCTTT.

The rearrangement uses TRBV14 and TRBJ2-5; unclear D gene. CDR1 and CDR2 (germline): SGHDN, FVKESK. The CDR3 is 15 residues long. Trimming removed 1 base at V and 5 bases at J, with 14 bases between. The CDR3 DNA reads as TGTGCCAGCAGCCAAGGTTCAGGCACACTGGAGACCCAGTACTTC. Its protein product is CASSQGSGTLETQYF.

This clonotype has just a few counts. The chain has TRBV14 and TRBJ1-1; maybe TRBD1 (5 bases). This CDR3 is 12 amino acids long. Trimming cost V 6 bases and J 11 bases, with 16 bases left between them. In germline, CDR1 is SGHDN, CDR2 FVKESK. CDR3 coding DNA: TGTGCCAGCAGGGGGACGAAATTAAGCGCTTTCTTT. Protein product: CASRGTKLSAFF.

Worth noting for this clonotype: One end of the junction does not line up with germline, which may come from a read error. The CDR3 protein is CRASGLTDTQYF. The CDR3 DNA reads as TGCAGAGCTAGCGGTCTCACAGATACGCAGTATTTT. The rearrangement joins TRBV20-1 to TRBJ2-3; 7 bases are shared with TRBD2. The germline gives CDR1 DFQATT, CDR2 SNEGSKA (reference sequence). CDR3 size: 12 residues.

This clonotype was recorded a few times. The rearrangement joins TRBV5-1 to TRBJ1-1, with D possibly being TRBD1 (5 bases). Per germline, CDR1 SGHRS and CDR2 YFSETQ. V shed 3 bases and J shed 4 bases, with 10 bases lying between them. This CDR3 region has 13 residues. The CDR3 DNA follows: TGCGCCAGCAGCTCAGGGTTGGGCACTGAAGCTTTCTTT. Translated, it gives CASSSGLGTEAFF.

The V gene is TRBV10-3, the J gene TRBJ2-2; D could derive from TRBD1 or TRBD2 (5 bases each). Germline V gives CDR1 ENHRY, CDR2 SYGVKD. V shed 5 bases and J shed 2 bases, with 9 bases lying between them. The CDR3 extends over 14 amino acids. CDR3 region: CAISPGRNTGELFF. The CDR3 DNA follows: TGTGCCATCAGTCCGGGACGTAACACCGGGGAGCTGTTTTTT.

The table lists this clonotype with a few counts. The junction shows a germline mismatch at one end, possibly a read error. The V and J genes are TRBV20-1 and TRBJ1-1, with D possibly being TRBD1 (6 bases). The CDR3 consists of 15 residues. CDR1 DFQATT and CDR2 SNEGSKA come from the germline V gene (reference sequence). The CDR3 sequence: CSARGLSVWDTEAFF. The CDR3 DNA follows: TGCAGTGCTAGAGGACTATCTGTGTGGGACACCGAAGCTTTCTTT.